Below are 3 T cell receptor beta chains sequenced from a single sample in a study of shared clonotypes between healthy human individuals. Clones were read by immunoSEQ multiplex PCR, and TCRdb kept only the in-frame ones, dropping some. The sample contains approximately 720,000 clones, about 90% of which appear only once. The naive CD8 fraction comprised CD45RO-negative cells positively selected for CCR7 and excluded terminally differentiated effector memory CD45RA+ cells. Source material: naive CD8+ T cells sorted from blood. These TCRs come from a man aged 25 to 40 in good health.

This clone was seen more than once but under ten times. J is TRBJ1-5 and V is TRBV28; D gene ambiguous. The CDR3 loop spans 13 amino acids. V dropped 3 bases and J dropped 0 bases, with 3 bases sitting between them. CDR1 and CDR2 (germline): MDHEN, SYDVKM. The CDR3 bases are TGTGCCAGCAGTTTCAGTAGCAATCAGCCCCAGCATTTT. Its translation is CASSFSSNQPQHF.

CDR3: CASSSYSDRHAYEQYF. CDR3 nucleotides: TGTGCCAGCAGTTCCTACTCAGACAGACACGCCTACGAGCAGTACTTC. The rearrangement joins TRBV28 to TRBJ2-7; D perhaps matches TRBD1 (5 bases). CDR3 length: 16 residues. The V gene's germline CDR1 is MDHEN and CDR2 SYDVKM. V lost 4 bases and J lost 2, with 18 bases in between.

This clone was detected only a few times. The V gene is TRBV27, the J gene TRBJ2-7, with 7 bases identical to TRBD1. With 5 bases clipped from V and 6 bases from J, the junction kept 13 bases outside the gene matches. Germline CDR1 reads MNHEY; CDR2 reads SMNVEV (reference sequence). The CDR3 spans 15 residues. The CDR3, as DNA: TGTGCCAGCAGTCCCGCAGACAGGGTTGTTGGCGAGCAGTACTTC. Encoded protein: CASSPADRVVGEQYF.